The clone carrying this TCR beta chain was seen repeatedly, ten times or more. TCRdb recomputed calls from the 5' RACE reads with MiXCR, one row per CDR3 protein. The repertoire has 20,000 or so distinct CDR3 sequences, over 8% of them found once; the top ten carry 35% to 45%. The entry originates in a study of spatial heterogeneity in lung cancer. Study-wide context: Follow-up PBMC specimens underwent sequencing when available; their median timing was about 2 years after resection. Detection of beta-chain sequences consistently exceeded that of alpha-chain sequences.

Sample time point: blood at routine non-recurrence follow-up after resection. Frozen PBMC, nontumor lung or tumor provided whole RNA, which was sequenced unsorted. V dropped 4 bases and J dropped 1 base, with 10 bases sitting between them. The germline V gene has CDR1 MDHEN and CDR2 SYDVKM. The CDR3 runs 14 residues. The origin of this receptor is a female donor with early-stage non-small cell lung cancer. The chain joins TRBV28 to TRBJ1-1; weak D call: TRBD1 (5 bases). The source material was PBMCs, sampled at follow-up. Here the CDR3 DNA reads TGTGCCAGCAGTTATCCGGGACGGAACACTGAAGCTTTCTTT. This translates into CASSYPGRNTEAFF. The full variable domain, completed using reference TRBV28 and TRBJ1-1, is DVKVTQSSRYLVKRTGEKVFLECVQDMDHENMFWYRQDPGLGLRLIYFSYDVKMKEKGDIPEGYSVSREKKERFSLILESASTNQTSMYLCASSYPGRNTEAFFGQGTRLTVV.